These 14 T cell receptor beta chains originate from one sample sequenced in a study of a mutant IDH1 vaccine in newly diagnosed glioma. Produced via immunoSEQ multiplex PCR; TCRdb's table is partial and in-frame only. In the table there are about 65,000 clones, 80% to 90% of which are singletons. Time point of the sample: week 23, last vaccination. Doses consisted of 300 ug of mutant IDH1 20-mer peptide each, paired with topical imiquimod. Antigens of these TCRs are unknown. This material consisted of PBMCs, taken from a glioma patient whose treatment included an IDH1 peptide vaccine. These receptors came from a man younger than 40 with glioma.

The sample holds a few counts of this clone. The chain links TRBV27 to TRBJ2-3; 8 nucleotides agree with TRBD1. This CDR3 has 15 amino acids. The germline CDR1 and CDR2 sequences are MNHEY and SMNVEV (reference sequence). With 5 bases clipped from V and 3 bases from J, the junction kept 7 bases outside the gene matches. The CDR3 spells CASSEQGEVTDTQYF. CDR3 coding DNA: TGTGCCAGCAGTGAACAGGGGGAGGTGACAGATACGCAGTATTTT.

The V gene is TRBV2, the J gene TRBJ2-5; perhaps D is TRBD1 or TRBD2 (5 bases each). The DNA end is more similar to TRBJ2-7, so the J call may be wrong. Per germline, CDR1 SNHLY and CDR2 FYNNEI. This CDR3 contains 12 residues. CDR3 sequence reads: CASMGVEYEQYF. As DNA, the CDR3 is TGTGCCAGCATGGGGGTTGAATACGAGCAGTACTTC.

The chain links TRBV10-3 to TRBJ1-3; D unclear. Germline CDR1 ENHRY, CDR2 SYGVKD. Trimming shortened V by 0 bases and J by 4 bases, and 19 bases separated the two germline ends. The CDR3 is 18 residues long. CDR3 nucleotides: TGTGCCATCAGTGAGTCGGAACGGCAGACGACTCTGGGAAACACCATATATTTT. This encodes CAISESERQTTLGNTIYF.

V is TRBV28 and J is TRBJ2-7, with D perhaps being TRBD1 or TRBD2 (5 bases each). The CDR3 covers 13 residues. Germline V gene sequence: CDR1 MDHEN, CDR2 SYDVKM. V lost 6 bases and J lost 5, with 14 bases in between. DNA for the CDR3: TGTGCCAGCAGAGGGACGGGTCGCAACGAGCAGTACTTC. Protein sequence: CASRGTGRNEQYF.

J is TRBJ2-7 and V is TRBV6-5; unclear D gene. The ends were cut back, 0 bases at V and 2 bases at J, with 8 bases in the middle. CDR3 length equals 14 residues. From germline, CDR1 is MNHEY and CDR2 SVGAGI. The CDR3 spells CASSYSDFTYEQYF. DNA for the CDR3: TGTGCCAGCAGTTACTCTGACTTCACCTACGAGCAGTACTTC.

The chain recombines TRBV5-1 with TRBJ2-5; 15 nucleotides match TRBD2. Germline CDR1 reads SGHRS; CDR2 reads YFSETQ. This CDR3 spans 16 amino acids. The V gene end was trimmed by 2 bases and the J gene end by 5 bases; junction bases not matched to a gene: 4. CDR3 amino acids: CASSLGTSGGLETQYF. CDR3 DNA sequence: TGCGCCAGCAGCTTAGGGACTAGCGGGGGGTTGGAGACCCAGTACTTC.

This chain connects TRBV5-4 to TRBJ1-3; D call uncertain. Trimming took 1 base from V and 4 from J, leaving 6 bases between them. There are 13 residues in the CDR3. Germline V gene data show CDR1 as SGHNT and CDR2 as YYREEE (reference sequence). The CDR3 here is CASSLRTGNTIYF. In DNA form, the CDR3 reads TGTGCCAGCAGCTTGAGAACAGGAAACACCATATATTTT.

The chain has TRBV5-5 and TRBJ1-1; D is uncertain. V was trimmed by 5 bases and J by 7 bases, leaving 15 bases between them. The CDR3 contains 13 residues. Germline V gene sequence: CDR1 SGHKS, CDR2 YYEKEE (reference sequence). CDR3 in amino acids: CASSLMGISEAFF. CDR3 coding DNA: TGTGCCAGCAGTTTGATGGGGATTAGTGAAGCTTTCTTT.

J is TRBJ2-1 and V is TRBV5-4; possible D gene TRBD2, 6 bases. Germline CDR1 reads SGHNT; CDR2 reads YYREEE (reference sequence). The CDR3 has 15 amino acids. The V gene lost 0 bases and the J gene lost 4 bases, with 11 bases spanning the gap. The CDR3 DNA sequence: TGTGCCAGCAGCTTGGGGTCGCGGGGATACAATGAGCAGTTCTTC. This translates into CASSLGSRGYNEQFF.

Only one count was recorded for this clone. The CDR3 loop reads CASSSSRKAGELFF. In DNA form, the CDR3 reads TGTGCCAGCAGTTCCAGTCGGAAAGCCGGGGAGCTGTTTTTT. The genes are TRBV27 and TRBJ2-2; D is undetermined. The V gene's germline CDR1 is MNHEY and CDR2 SMNVEV (reference sequence). V lost 4 bases, J lost 6 bases, and 12 bases lay in between. The CDR3 consists of 14 residues.

In its sample, this clone is medium-sized. V and J are TRBV6-4 and TRBJ2-1; D remains ambiguous. The CDR3 runs 14 residues. Germline V gene lookup returns CDR1 MRHNA and CDR2 SNTAGT. Trimming pared 0 bases from V and 4 bases from J, leaving 7 bases between. CDR3 nucleotide sequence: TGTGCCAGCAGTGACTCGAGTGATTACAATGAGCAGTTCTTC. It specifies CASSDSSDYNEQFF.

The chain joins TRBV27 to TRBJ2-7; TRBD1 might be the D (6 bases). V was clipped by 6 bases and J by 0 bases, with 9 bases between them. The CDR3 loop spans 13 amino acids. Germline lookup yields CDR1 MNHEY and CDR2 SMNVEV (reference sequence). The chain's CDR3 is CASSPGDSYEQYF. The CDR3, as DNA: TGTGCCAGCAGCCCAGGGGACTCCTACGAGCAGTACTTC.

The chain is built from TRBV7-9 and TRBJ2-3; D is possibly TRBD1 (7 bases). This CDR3 is 17 amino acids long. Trimming took off 1 base at V and 5 bases at J, with 19 bases between the two ends. Germline V CDR1 and CDR2: SEHNR, FQNEAQ (reference sequence). In nucleotides, the CDR3 is TGTGCCAGCAGCTTAGATGGAGGGGGCCTAAGTATAGATACGCAGTATTTT. Translating it yields CASSLDGGGLSIDTQYF.

The rearrangement joins TRBV6-6 to TRBJ2-7, with D unresolved. There are 13 residues in the CDR3. Germline CDR1 is MNHNY and CDR2 is SVGAGI (reference sequence). With 0 bases removed from V and 3 bases from J, the gap between germline ends came to 6 bases. The CDR3 region is CASSYSHGYEQYF. As DNA, the CDR3 is TGTGCCAGCAGTTACTCCCATGGCTACGAGCAGTACTTC.